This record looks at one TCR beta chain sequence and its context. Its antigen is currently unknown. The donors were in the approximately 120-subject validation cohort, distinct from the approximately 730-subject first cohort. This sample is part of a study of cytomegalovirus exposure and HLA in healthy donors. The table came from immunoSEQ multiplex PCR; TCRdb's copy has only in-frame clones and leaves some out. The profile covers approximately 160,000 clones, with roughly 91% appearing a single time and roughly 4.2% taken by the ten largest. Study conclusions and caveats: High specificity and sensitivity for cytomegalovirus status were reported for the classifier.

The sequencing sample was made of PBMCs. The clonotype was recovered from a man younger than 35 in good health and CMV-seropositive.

The DNA of the CDR3 is TGTGCCAGCAGTTTAGGCTCTAGCTCGAGCTACGAGCAGTACTTC. It translates to CASSLGSSSSYEQYF. The chain couples TRBV27 to TRBJ2-7, with D possibly TRBD2 on 5 matching bases. Germline V gene data show CDR1 as MNHEY and CDR2 as SMNVEV (reference sequence). The CDR3 has 15 amino acids. Trimming cost V 2 bases and J 3 bases, with 14 bases left between them.